Listed below are T cell receptor beta chains from one sample, sequenced in a study of T cells in Graves' hyperthyroidism and ophthalmopathy. TCRdb processed the multiplex PCR reads anew with MiXCR; each CDR3 protein has one entry. Among 500,000 to 700,000 distinct CDR3 sequences listed, approximately 16% were seen once. Sequencing was carried out using blood. Receptor source: a woman under 30 with Graves' hyperthyroidism. The CDR3 runs from the conserved cysteine through the conserved F or W. D genes are given only for firm matches. Clone size is given for some rows only: seen once, a few or many times, or a class if the clone is expanded.

V gene	D gene	clone size	J gene	CDR3 protein	CDR3 DNA
TRBV6-5	TRBD2	many	TRBJ2-1	CASSYLGTGGTYNEQFF	TGTGCCAGCAGTTACCTCGGAACGGGAGGGACCTACAATGAGCAGTTCTTC
TRBV5-1	-	-	TRBJ2-1	CASSLGDISYNEQFF	TGCGCCAGCAGCTTGGGGGATATCTCCTACAATGAGCAGTTCTTC
TRBV4-3	TRBD2	-	TRBJ2-7	CASSQIGGGSEQYF	TGCGCCAGCAGCCAGATCGGGGGGGGCTCCGAGCAGTACTTC
TRBV10-3	-	-	TRBJ1-2	CAIRGRVSTLQPSYGYTF	TGTGCCATCCGCGGTAGAGTATCTACACTGCAGCCTAGCTATGGCTACACCTTC
TRBV7-9	-	many	TRBJ2-7	CASSSRALREQYF	TGTGCCAGCAGCTCGCGCGCCCTTCGGGAGCAGTACTTC
TRBV24-1	TRBD2	-	TRBJ2-3	CATSDSTSGRAGDTQYF	TGTGCCACCAGTGATTCGACTAGCGGGAGGGCCGGGGATACGCAGTATTTT
TRBV6-5	TRBD1	once	TRBJ2-2	CASSYTRDRSPTGELFF	TGTGCCAGCAGTTACACCAGGGACAGGTCGCCCACCGGGGAGCTGTTTTTT
TRBV5-4	-	many	TRBJ2-5	CASSFTGSPQETQYF	TGTGCCAGCAGCTTTACAGGGTCCCCACAAGAGACCCAGTACTTC
TRBV28	-	-	TRBJ1-2	CASSLWAATPHTF	TGTGCCAGCAGTTTATGGGCGGCGACGCCCCACACCTTC
TRBV28	-	-	TRBJ2-6	CASSLNRKHSGANVLTF	TGTGCCAGCAGTTTAAATAGAAAACACTCTGGGGCCAACGTCCTGACTTTC
TRBV25-1	-	-	TRBJ2-7	CASRAGAGDFYEQYF	TGTGCCAGCAGGGCAGGGGCGGGGGACTTCTACGAGCAGTACTTC
TRBV7-2	-	-	TRBJ1-5	CASSLTGTANQPQHF	TGTGCCAGCAGCTTAACCGGGACCGCAAATCAGCCCCAGCATTTT
TRBV7-9	TRBD2	many	TRBJ2-1	CASSATSGPYNEQFF	TGTGCCAGCAGCGCAACTAGCGGCCCCTACAATGAGCAGTTCTTC
TRBV27	-	few	TRBJ1-5	CASSLQGFYQPQHF	TGTGCCAGCAGTTTACAAGGGTTCTATCAGCCCCAGCATTTT
TRBV12-3/TRBV12-4	-	-	TRBJ2-7	CASSLELVYEQYF	TGTGCCAGCAGTTTAGAACTAGTCTACGAGCAGTACTTC
TRBV6-1	-	many	TRBJ1-1	CASRSDGNTEAFF	TGTGCCAGCAGATCTGATGGGAACACTGAAGCTTTCTTT
TRBV16	-	many	TRBJ2-4	CASSQGGAKNIQYF	TGTGCCAGCAGTCAAGGGGGAGCCAAAAACATTCAGTACTTC
TRBV20-1	TRBD1	-	TRBJ1-5	CSASDREGNQPQHF	TGCAGTGCATCGGACAGGGAGGGCAATCAGCCCCAGCATTTT
TRBV28	-	many	TRBJ2-5	CASSLIPLKETQYF	TGTGCCAGCAGTTTAATTCCCCTGAAGGAGACCCAGTACTTC
TRBV6-2/TRBV6-3	TRBD1	many	TRBJ1-2	CASSDGTVWDGYTF	TGTGCCAGCAGTGACGGGACAGTTTGGGATGGCTACACCTTC
TRBV30	-	many	TRBJ2-1	CAWGRGEQFF	TGTGCCTGGGGGCGAGGGGAGCAGTTCTTC
TRBV5-1	TRBD1	few	TRBJ1-4	CASSEGQGATNEKLFF	TGCGCCAGCAGCGAGGGACAGGGGGCAACTAATGAAAAACTGTTTTTT
TRBV10-3	TRBD1	-	TRBJ1-5	CAISTAGGINQPQHF	TGTGCCATCAGTACGGCAGGGGGTATCAATCAGCCCCAGCATTTT
TRBV24-1	-	-	TRBJ2-3	CATSDRDTGTDTQYF	TGTGCCACCAGTGATAGGGACACCGGCACAGATACGCAGTATTTT
TRBV2	TRBD1	many	TRBJ1-1	CASSGNQGAISEAFF	TGTGCCAGCAGTGGAAACCAGGGGGCGATAAGTGAAGCTTTCTTT
TRBV24-1	-	-	TRBJ2-2	CATSDHRVGTGELFF	TGTGCCACCAGTGACCACAGGGTGGGGACCGGGGAGCTGTTTTTT
TRBV20-1	TRBD1	many	TRBJ2-7	CSAPGQAFSYEQYF	TGCAGTGCCCCGGGACAGGCATTCTCCTACGAGCAGTACTTC
TRBV27	TRBD1	many	TRBJ2-7	CASSPGTGSGEQYF	TGTGCCAGCAGTCCAGGGACAGGGTCTGGTGAGCAGTACTTC
TRBV7-6	-	-	TRBJ2-7	CASSLGSAGKAYEQYF	TGTGCCAGCAGCTTAGGATCGGCAGGGAAAGCCTACGAGCAGTACTTC
TRBV9	TRBD1	few	TRBJ1-4	CASSAGQGKLFF	TGTGCCAGCAGCGCAGGACAGGGAAAACTGTTTTTT
TRBV3-1	TRBD2	-	TRBJ2-7	CASSPARQLAGGYEQYF	TGTGCCAGCAGCCCGGCCAGGCAACTAGCGGGAGGCTACGAGCAGTACTTC
TRBV5-1	-	-	TRBJ1-1	CASSLVRGKNAEAFF	TGCGCCAGCAGCTTGGTGCGGGGGAAGAACGCTGAAGCTTTCTTT
TRBV7-2	-	few	TRBJ2-1	CASSSLGVLYNEQFF	TGTGCCAGCAGCTCCCTTGGGGTTTTGTACAATGAGCAGTTCTTC
TRBV6-1	-	-	TRBJ2-7	CASKNPGVRNEQYF	TGTGCCAGCAAAAATCCGGGAGTTAGGAACGAGCAGTACTTC
TRBV11-1	TRBD1	-	TRBJ1-2	CASSLSDRAGYGYTF	TGTGCCAGCAGCTTATCCGACAGGGCCGGCTATGGCTACACCTTC
TRBV2	TRBD1	many	TRBJ1-2	CASSADRFNYGYTF	TGTGCCAGCAGTGCGGACAGGTTCAACTATGGCTACACCTTC
TRBV19	-	-	TRBJ2-2	CASSIGGGTGELFF	TGTGCCAGTAGTATAGGTGGGGGCACCGGGGAGCTGTTTTTT
TRBV3-1	-	once	TRBJ1-5	CASSQDMGGFQPQHF	TGTGCCAGCAGCCAAGATATGGGGGGCTTTCAGCCCCAGCATTTT
TRBV7-2	TRBD1	many	TRBJ2-5	CASSSQGGVRETQYF	TGTGCCAGCAGCTCCCAAGGGGGCGTTCGGGAGACCCAGTACTTC
TRBV7-8	TRBD1	many	TRBJ1-1	CASSLATGGHTEAFF	TGTGCCAGCAGCTTAGCGACAGGGGGTCACACTGAAGCTTTCTTT
TRBV7-9	-	-	TRBJ1-2	CASSFAGAYGYTF	TGTGCCAGCAGCTTCGCAGGGGCATATGGCTACACCTTC
TRBV6-2/TRBV6-3	TRBD1	many	TRBJ2-7	CASDVKALDRFSYEQYF	TGTGCCAGCGATGTCAAGGCCTTGGACAGGTTCTCCTACGAGCAGTACTTC
TRBV11-3	-	many	TRBJ2-7	CASSLDQGSSHEQYF	TGTGCCAGCAGCTTAGATCAGGGATCGTCTCACGAGCAGTACTTC
TRBV24-1	-	few	TRBJ2-2	CATSDLSGIVTGELFF	TGTGCCACCAGTGATTTGAGCGGAATAGTGACCGGGGAGCTGTTTTTT
TRBV7-9	TRBD1	-	TRBJ2-7	CASNRDSFYEQYF	TGTGCCAGCAACCGGGACAGTTTCTACGAGCAGTACTTC
TRBV6-1	-	-	TRBJ2-5	CASSVVGGGQETQYF	TGTGCCAGCAGTGTCGTAGGAGGTGGGCAAGAGACCCAGTACTTC
TRBV7-2	-	many	TRBJ1-5	CASSNWGGNQPQHF	TGTGCCAGCAGCAATTGGGGGGGGAATCAGCCCCAGCATTTT
TRBV20-1	-	few	TRBJ1-1	CSASVRGSLLTEAFF	TGCAGTGCTAGCGTACGGGGTAGTCTACTCACTGAAGCTTTCTTT